This T cell receptor (beta chain) was recorded in a study of blood T cell repertoires in COVID-19. The assay was immunoSEQ multiplex PCR, and TCRdb's table has in-frame clones only and misses some. The data hold 140,000 to 150,000 clones, with approximately 80% observed a single time. Germline V gene lookup returns CDR1 LNHDA and CDR2 SQIVND (reference sequence). V lost 3 bases to trimming and J lost 1 base, with 15 bases between them. The CDR3 runs 16 residues. The sequenced sample was peripheral blood. The source is a human donor in a cohort sampled during active COVID-19. J is TRBJ2-5 and V is TRBV19, with a tentative D call TRBD1 (5 bases). In DNA form, the CDR3 reads TGTGCCAGTAGTATTGGGCAGGGTCGCTCCCAAGAGACCCAGTACTTC. Protein product: CASSIGQGRSQETQYF.